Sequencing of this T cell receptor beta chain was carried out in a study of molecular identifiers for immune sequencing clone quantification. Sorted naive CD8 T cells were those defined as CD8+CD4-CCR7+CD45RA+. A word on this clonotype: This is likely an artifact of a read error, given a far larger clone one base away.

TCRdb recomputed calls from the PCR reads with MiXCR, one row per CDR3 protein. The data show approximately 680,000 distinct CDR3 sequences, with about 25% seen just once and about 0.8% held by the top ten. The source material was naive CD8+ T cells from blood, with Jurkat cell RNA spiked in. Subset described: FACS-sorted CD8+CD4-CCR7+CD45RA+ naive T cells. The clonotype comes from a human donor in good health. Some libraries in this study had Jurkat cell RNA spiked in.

In DNA form, the CDR3 reads TGTGCCAGCAGCTTAGCAGGGGGCGAGGAGTACTTC. Its protein product is CASSLAGGEEYF. The V gene is TRBV7-2, the J gene TRBJ2-7, with 7 bases that match TRBD1. The CDR3 covers 12 residues. Germline CDR1 reads SGHTA; CDR2 reads FQGNSA.